Each of the 21 T cell receptor beta chains below was sequenced from the same sample in a study of blood T cells in healthy people across ages. Next came a second PCR, run for about 6 to 11 cycles, which used a sample-barcoded 5' primer along with a J-beta primer mix. TCRdb reanalysed the 5' RACE reads using MiXCR and keeps one entry per CDR3 protein. The table includes roughly 1.9 million distinct CDR3 sequences, more than 35% detected once. The sequencing input was blood. The receptors shown here come from a human donor in good health.

This chain links TRBV10-3 with TRBJ1-5; D gene unclear. V was pared by 6 bases and J by 1 base, with 10 bases between. The CDR3 extends over 14 amino acids. From germline, CDR1 is ENHRY and CDR2 SYGVKD. CDR3 amino acids: CAISPGISNQPQHF. The CDR3 region has the DNA TGTGCCATCAGCCCTGGGATAAGCAATCAGCCCCAGCATTTT.

In this sample, this clonotype turned up once. The CDR3 DNA sequence: TGCGCCAGCAGCCCAGTACGGATCTCTGGGGCCAACGTCCTGACTTTC. This gives the protein CASSPVRISGANVLTF. The chain has TRBV5-1 and TRBJ2-6; D not certain. This CDR3 has 16 residues. V lost 4 bases, J lost 0 bases, and 11 bases lay in between. Per germline, CDR1 SGHRS and CDR2 YFSETQ.

Worth noting for this clonotype: One junction end disagrees with the germline gene, perhaps due to a read error. The chain is built from TRBV7-2 and TRBJ1-1, with D possibly being TRBD1 (5 bases). The V gene's germline CDR1 is SGHTA and CDR2 FQGNSA. The CDR3 has 15 residues. The CDR3 DNA is TGTGCCAGCAGCTTAGCGGCAGGGTTTAACACTGAAGTTTTCTTT. Translation: CASSLAAGFNTEVFF.

This clonotype was counted only a few times. The chain has TRBV29-1 and TRBJ2-3; 7 positions agree with TRBD1. Germline V gene data show CDR1 as SQVTM and CDR2 as ANQGSEA. CDR3 length: 14 amino acids. Trimming removed 4 bases from V and 5 bases from J; junction bases left unmatched: 9. Here the CDR3 DNA reads TGCAGCGTTGTTGGCGAGGGGGCAGGAGATACGCAGTATTTT. This translates into CSVVGEGAGDTQYF.

The table lists this clonotype with a few counts. The chain uses TRBV6-2 or TRBV6-3 and TRBJ1-1; the match to TRBD1 covers 7 bases. CDR3 length: 14 residues. Germline V gene data show CDR1 as MNHEY and CDR2 as SVGEGT. With 7 bases clipped from V and 3 bases from J, the junction kept 8 bases outside the gene matches. Here the CDR3 DNA reads TGTGCCAGCAAACAACAGGGGTCCTACACTGAAGCTTTCTTT. Amino acid sequence: CASKQQGSYTEAFF.

This clonotype appeared a few times. CDR3 nucleotide sequence: TGTGCCACCAGTGACGAACAGGGGAACAATCAGCCCCAGCATTTT. Translating it yields CATSDEQGNNQPQHF. V is TRBV24-1 and J is TRBJ1-5; TRBD1 matches at 7 bases. The germline V gene has CDR1 KGHDR and CDR2 SFDVKD. This CDR3 has 15 amino acids. Germline trimming cut 4 bases from V and 3 bases from J; bases unmatched to any gene: 5.

This chain joins TRBV5-1 and TRBJ1-2; D uncertain. The CDR3 extends over 17 amino acids. V gave up 5 bases and J gave up 7 bases, with 27 bases separating them. The germline V gene encodes CDR1 SGHRS and CDR2 YFSETQ. CDR3 DNA: TGCGCCAGCAGGGCCGGAGCGTTTAGGCAGCACTTACGTGGCTACACCTTC. Its protein product is CASRAGAFRQHLRGYTF.

In its sample, this clonotype was seen a few times. The chain carries TRBV2 and TRBJ2-7; 9 nucleotides agree with TRBD1. With 4 bases clipped from V and 2 bases from J, the junction kept 3 bases outside the gene matches. CDR1 and CDR2 from the germline V gene are SNHLY and FYNNEI. This CDR3 has 14 residues. The CDR3, as DNA: TGTGCCAGCAGTGGACAGGGGGGCCCCTACGAGCAGTACTTC. It translates to CASSGQGGPYEQYF.

This clonotype was counted a few times. CDR3 nucleotide sequence: TGTGCCACCAGTGATCCAGGGGGCGCGCATCAAGAGACCCAGTACTTC. It translates to CATSDPGGAHQETQYF. V usage is TRBV24-1 and J usage is TRBJ2-5, with 8 bases fitting TRBD1. Germline lookup yields CDR1 KGHDR and CDR2 SFDVKD. V trimming: 3 bases; J trimming: 2 bases; junction bases outside the gene matches: 7. The CDR3 length is 16 residues.

This chain connects TRBV30 to TRBJ1-2; 7 bases agree with TRBD1. Germline V gene data show CDR1 as GTSNPN and CDR2 as SVGIG (reference sequence). Trimming took 2 bases from V and 4 from J; bases not matched to a gene: 10. The CDR3 sequence is 15 residues long. In DNA, the CDR3 is TGTGCCTGGAGTACCAGGGGGGGCAGGGGCTATGGCTACACCTTC. This gives the protein CAWSTRGGRGYGYTF.

The rearrangement uses TRBV9 and TRBJ2-3, with D perhaps TRBD2 (6 bases). Germline values: CDR1 SGDLS, CDR2 YYNGEE. There are 15 residues in the CDR3. Trimming cost V 0 bases and J 2 bases, with 10 bases left between them. The CDR3 reads CASSVGGEYTDTQYF. CDR3 DNA sequence: TGTGCCAGCAGCGTAGGCGGGGAGTACACAGATACGCAGTATTTT.

The chain is built from TRBV20-1 and TRBJ2-4, with 7 bases aligning to TRBD1. The last part of the DNA fits TRBJ2-7 better; the J call may be wrong. The CDR3 length is 13 residues. Germline V gene sequence: CDR1 DFQATT, CDR2 SNEGSKA (reference sequence). The CDR3 DNA follows: TGCAGTGCTAGGACAGGGCTCTTCGACGAGCAGTACTTC. Amino acids: CSARTGLFDEQYF.

J is TRBJ2-4 and V is TRBV20-1; 9 bases are shared with TRBD1. The J call may be faulty, since TRBJ2-7 better matches the DNA end. Germline CDR1 and CDR2: DFQATT and SNEGSKA (reference sequence). The CDR3 runs 15 residues. The chain's CDR3 is CSALDRDRALYEQYF. CDR3 coding DNA: TGCAGTGCCTTGGACCGGGACAGGGCTTTGTACGAGCAGTACTTC.

The chain employs TRBV20-1 and TRBJ2-5; perhaps TRBD2 as D (6 bases). The J call may be wrong; the DNA end is better matched by TRBJ2-7. The CDR3 is 12 residues long. Germline assignment: CDR1 DFQATT and CDR2 SNEGSKA (reference sequence). The CDR3 DNA sequence: TGCAGTGCTAGCGGGGCGGGGAGCGAGCAGTACTTC. Amino acid sequence: CSASGAGSEQYF.

This sequence joins TRBV6-2 or TRBV6-3 and TRBJ1-2, with D possibly TRBD1 on 5 matching bases. The V end was cut by 6 bases, the J end by 5 bases, with 19 bases between. The length of the CDR3 is 15 residues. CDR1 is MNHEY, CDR2 SVGEGT, per germline. Here the CDR3 DNA reads TGTGCCAGCAGCCCCTCGGGACGCTTTGGATATGGCTACACCTTC. Its protein is CASSPSGRFGYGYTF.

The genes are TRBV2 and TRBJ1-5; no clear D. Per germline, CDR1 SNHLY and CDR2 FYNNEI. This CDR3 is built from 14 residues. Trimming shortened V by 3 bases and J by 1 base, and 7 bases separated the two germline ends. The CDR3: CASSDKYSNQPQHF. CDR3 nucleotide sequence: TGTGCCAGCAGTGATAAATACAGCAATCAGCCCCAGCATTTT. The variable domain in full, completed from reference TRBV2 and TRBJ1-5, reads EPEVTQTPSHQVTQMGQEVILRCVPISNHLYFYWYRQILGQKVEFLVSFYNNEISEKSEIFDDQFSVERPDGSNFTLKIRSTKLEDSAMYFCASSDKYSNQPQHFGDGTRLSIL.

At least ten counts were recorded for this clonotype. V is TRBV20-1 and J is TRBJ2-3; a weak D match, TRBD2 (6 bases). This CDR3 spans 14 amino acids. Per the germline V gene, CDR1 is DFQATT and CDR2 is SNEGSKA (reference sequence). The CDR3 DNA is TGCAGCCTAAACGGGCTAGCGAACACAGATACGCAGTATTTT. Protein product: CSLNGLANTDTQYF.

This clonotype appeared a few times. V and J are TRBV15 and TRBJ2-7; D assignment may be TRBD1 or TRBD2 (6 bases each). The germline V gene has CDR1 LNHNV and CDR2 YYDKDF (reference sequence). The V and J ends lost 4 bases and 2 bases respectively, with 15 bases between them. The CDR3 covers 15 residues. In DNA form, the CDR3 reads TGTGCCACCAGCAAAGCTAGGGGGAGGACCTACGAGCAGTACTTC. This translates into CATSKARGRTYEQYF.

The chain couples TRBV11-3 to TRBJ2-1; 7 positions agree with TRBD2. The CDR3 is made up of 14 amino acids. In germline, CDR1 is SGHNT, CDR2 YENEEA. The V and J ends lost 6 bases and 7 bases, in that order; junction bases with no gene match: 9. CDR3 sequence (DNA): TGTGCCAGCAGTAAAAGCGGGGTCCGGAATGAGCAGTTCTTC. Translating gives CASSKSGVRNEQFF.

Comments on this clonotype: The junction and the germline gene differ at one end; a read error may be behind it. This chain uses TRBV7-2 with TRBJ2-4; perhaps TRBD1 as D (5 bases). Germline V gene sequence: CDR1 SGHTA, CDR2 FQGNSA. The CDR3 length is 14 residues. The CDR3 bases are TGTGTCAGCAGCTTAGACAGAGCCAAAAACATTCAGTACTTC. The encoded protein is CVSSLDRAKNIQYF.

This clonotype was seen a few times. At one of its ends the junction is not consistent with the germline gene, which may arise from a read error. The chain recombines TRBV6-5 with TRBJ2-1; D is ambiguous. From germline, CDR1 is MNHEY and CDR2 SVGAGI. CDR3 length: 16 residues. In DNA, the CDR3 is TGTGCCGGCAGTTATTCGGCCTATAGCCCCTACAATGAGCAGTTCTTC. Its translation: CAGSYSAYSPYNEQFF.